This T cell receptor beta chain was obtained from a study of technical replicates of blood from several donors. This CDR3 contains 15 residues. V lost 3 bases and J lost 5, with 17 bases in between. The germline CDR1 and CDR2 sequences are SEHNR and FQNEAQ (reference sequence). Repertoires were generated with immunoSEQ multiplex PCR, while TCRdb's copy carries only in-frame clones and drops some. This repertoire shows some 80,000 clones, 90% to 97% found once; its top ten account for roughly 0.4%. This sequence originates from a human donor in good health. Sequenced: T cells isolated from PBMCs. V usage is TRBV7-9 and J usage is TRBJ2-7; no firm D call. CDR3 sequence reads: CASSLMGPSDNEQYF. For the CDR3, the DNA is TGTGCCAGCAGCTTGATGGGCCCCTCTGACAACGAGCAGTACTTC.